The 29 T cell receptor beta chains reported below all come from one sample, sequenced in a study of vaccination and CD4 T cells after COVID-19. The assay that was used to sequence DNA from cultured CD4+ T cells was the Oncomine TCR Beta short-read assay. TCRdb independently ran MiXCR on the PCR reads; one entry per CDR3 protein. The data show 8,000 to 10,000 distinct CDR3 sequences, 61% seen once. Treatment in this sample: approximately 9-day PBMC culture with coronavirus spike peptide pools or control peptides (ViraFEST assay). Antigen specificity for these receptors is unknown. What was sequenced was CD4+ T cells from blood, cultured in vitro. The receptors were gathered from a human donor who had recovered from COVID-19.

This chain links TRBV27 with TRBJ1-5, with D unclear. The CDR3 consists of 12 residues. The germline V gene encodes CDR1 MNHEY and CDR2 SMNVEV (reference sequence). V lost 6 bases and J 4 bases, leaving 7 bases between the germline ends. The CDR3 loop reads CASRDRNQPQHF. The CDR3, as DNA: TGTGCCAGCAGGGACCGAAATCAGCCCCAGCATTTT.

This clonotype appeared a few times. V gene TRBV24-1 combines with J gene TRBJ2-3, with D perhaps matching TRBD1 (5 bases). Trimming stripped 6 bases from V and 3 bases from J, with 21 bases between. The CDR3 loop spans 17 amino acids. CDR1 and CDR2 from the germline V gene are KGHDR and SFDVKD. The CDR3 DNA reads TGTGCCACCAGTTCCCGTAAGGGGTTAGTAGGAACAGATACGCAGTATTTT. Residues: CATSSRKGLVGTDTQYF.

The chain employs TRBV2 and TRBJ2-4, with D possibly being TRBD1 (5 bases). This CDR3 is 15 amino acids long. Trimming shortened V by 7 bases and J by 3 bases, and 16 bases separated the two germline ends. In germline, CDR1 is SNHLY, CDR2 FYNNEI. CDR3 in DNA: TGTGCCAGCACGGCTGGGCAGGGCAACAAAAACATTCAGTACTTC. It translates to CASTAGQGNKNIQYF.

The genes are TRBV19 and TRBJ2-7, with D unresolved. The CDR3 sequence is 13 residues long. Germline CDR1 is LNHDA and CDR2 is SQIVND (reference sequence). The ends were cut back, 6 bases at V and 2 bases at J, with 11 bases in the middle. The CDR3 nucleotides read TGTGCCAGTAGCAGTTCACTCCCCTACGAGCAGTACTTC. Residues: CASSSSLPYEQYF.

V is TRBV4-1 and J is TRBJ2-3; D is possibly TRBD2 (6 bases). Trimming took off 1 base at V and 0 bases at J, with 14 bases between the two ends. There are 17 residues in the CDR3. CDR1 MGHRA and CDR2 YSYEKL come from the germline V gene. CDR3 nucleotides: TGCGCCAGCAGCCAAGTCTTAACGCGGGAAAGCACAGATACGCAGTATTTT. Amino acid sequence: CASSQVLTRESTDTQYF.

By share, this clonotype counts as large. The gene calls are TRBV7-2 and TRBJ1-6; 7 bases map to TRBD1. The CDR3 is 15 residues long. Germline CDR1 reads SGHTA; CDR2 reads FQGNSA. V shed 2 bases and J 9 bases; nucleotides not matched to a gene: 7. DNA of the CDR3: TGTGCCAGCAGCTTAAGACAGGGAGCGGGTTCACCCCTCCACTTT. Protein product: CASSLRQGAGSPLHF.

This rearrangement joins TRBV10-3 to TRBJ2-2; no clear D gene. Trimming took off 4 bases at V and 1 base at J, with 7 bases between the two ends. The CDR3 loop spans 14 amino acids. CDR1 ENHRY and CDR2 SYGVKD come from the germline V gene. Here the CDR3 DNA reads TGTGCCATCAGTGCGGAGCTGAACACCGGGGAGCTGTTTTTT. Protein product: CAISAELNTGELFF.

The CDR3 reads CASSQERTANGNTIYF. CDR3 sequence (DNA): TGCGCCAGCAGCCAAGAAAGGACAGCAAATGGAAACACCATATATTTT. V and J are TRBV4-1 and TRBJ1-3; maybe TRBD1 (6 bases). Germline V CDR1 and CDR2: MGHRA, YSYEKL. There are 16 residues in the CDR3. V lost 0 bases to trimming and J lost 3 bases, with 12 bases between them.

This clonotype was observed a single time. The CDR3 DNA reads TGCAGCGTTGGCCGCGGACGGAGACCCTCCTACGAGCAGTACTTC. This sequence encodes CSVGRGRRPSYEQYF. The J gene is TRBJ2-7, the V gene TRBV29-1, with D unresolved. Trimming pared 4 bases from V and 0 bases from J, leaving 16 bases between. Germline V lookup: CDR1 SQVTM, CDR2 ANQGSEA. The CDR3 spans 15 residues.

Regarding this clonotype: It is unclear where the CDR3 begins or ends on the DNA, so no DNA is shown, and the CDR3 is as TCRdb lists it. V and J are TRBV7-5 and TRBJ1-1. TRBV7-5 is flagged as a pseudogene. With termini counted, the CDR3 has 19 amino acids. The CDR3 spells CISVSEACRRPLKNTEAFF.

The chain recombines TRBV6-1 with TRBJ2-6; 7 positions match TRBD1. This CDR3 contains 18 residues. The V segment lost 4 bases and the J segment 4 bases; nucleotides outside the gene matches: 13. Germline CDR1 MNHNS, CDR2 SASEGT. CDR3 protein: CASSGTGTVFSGANVLTF. The CDR3 DNA follows: TGTGCCAGCAGTGGGACCGGGACAGTCTTTTCAGGGGCCAACGTCCTGACTTTC.

The chain links TRBV6-1 to TRBJ1-2, with D possibly TRBD1 on 6 matching bases. The V gene's germline CDR1 is MNHNS and CDR2 SASEGT. Trimming took 5 bases from V and 1 from J, leaving 11 bases between them. CDR3 size: 14 residues. DNA for the CDR3: TGTGCCAGCAGTCGGACAGCTTTTAACTATGGCTACACCTTC. It codes for CASSRTAFNYGYTF.

This chain uses TRBV6-2 or TRBV6-3 with TRBJ2-7; 9 bases fit TRBD1. Germline V gives CDR1 MNHEY, CDR2 SVGEGT. V lost 0 bases and J lost 3; bases outside the gene matches: 0. The CDR3 runs to 14 residues. Here the CDR3 reads CASSYSTGGYEQYF. In DNA form, the CDR3 reads TGTGCCAGCAGTTACTCGACAGGGGGCTACGAGCAGTACTTC.

The V call is TRBV20-1, the J call TRBJ1-4; D uncertain. CDR1 is DFQATT and CDR2 is SNEGSKA in the germline V gene (reference sequence). The CDR3 loop spans 14 amino acids. V was clipped by 0 bases and J by 8 bases, with 13 bases between them. The CDR3 DNA reads TGCAGTGCTAGAGACTCAGGAGACCGGGAAAAACTGTTTTTT. This codes for CSARDSGDREKLFF.

The V and J genes are TRBV20-1 and TRBJ2-1, with 9 positions matching TRBD2. V shed 7 bases and J 3 bases; nucleotides not matched to a gene: 4. Germline CDR1 reads DFQATT; CDR2 reads SNEGSKA (reference sequence). The CDR3 runs to 13 residues. CDR3 in DNA: TGCAGTGGGGAACTAGCGGGCTACAATGAGCAGTTCTTC. Encoded protein: CSGELAGYNEQFF.

The sample holds a few counts of this clonotype. The V gene is TRBV28, the J gene TRBJ1-2; TRBD1 is a possible D gene (5 bases). The CDR3 is 16 amino acids. The germline V gene encodes CDR1 MDHEN and CDR2 SYDVKM. With 3 bases removed from V and 8 bases from J, the gap between germline ends came to 22 bases. CDR3 DNA sequence: TGTGCCAGCAGTTTTGTGCCGGGCAGGGAGTTTGAGGGCTACACCTTC. Its protein is CASSFVPGREFEGYTF.

The V call is TRBV6-1, the J call TRBJ1-5, with D perhaps matching TRBD1 (6 bases). In germline, CDR1 is MNHNS, CDR2 SASEGT. The CDR3 runs to 13 residues. Trimming removed 6 bases from V and 7 bases from J, with 13 bases in between. The CDR3 DNA is TGTGCCAGCAGAGGGACAAGGGGACAGCCCCAGCATTTT. Protein: CASRGTRGQPQHF.

Comments on this clonotype: Since a much larger clone is just one base distant, this may be a read error. The chain links TRBV25-1 to TRBJ2-1, with D uncertain. V lost 4 bases and J lost 9, with 10 bases in between. Germline V gives CDR1 MGHDK, CDR2 SYGVNS. The CDR3 runs to 12 residues. This CDR3 is CASSVLIREQFF. CDR3 in DNA: TGTGCCAGCAGTGTACTCATCCGTGAGCAGTTCTTC.

V usage is TRBV28 and J usage is TRBJ1-5, with D unresolved. Trimming left V 8 bases short and J 1 base short, with 18 bases between. The CDR3 loop spans 16 amino acids. Germline V gene lookup returns CDR1 MDHEN and CDR2 SYDVKM. The CDR3 sequence: CASRLEGRRSNQPQHF. CDR3 in DNA: TGTGCCAGCCGCCTAGAAGGACGGAGGAGCAATCAGCCCCAGCATTTT.

The chain carries TRBV18 and TRBJ2-2, with D tentatively TRBD2 (5 bases). CDR1 is KGHSH and CDR2 is LQKENI in the germline V gene. V lost 2 bases and J 5 bases, leaving 15 bases between the germline ends. The CDR3 contains 16 residues. CDR3 nucleotides: TGTGCCAGCTCACCAAGGACTCCTACTCGGACCGGGGAGCTGTTTTTT. Encoded protein: CASSPRTPTRTGELFF.

The rearrangement links TRBV20-1 to TRBJ2-4; D perhaps matches TRBD1 (6 bases). There are 14 residues in the CDR3. Germline CDR1 and CDR2: DFQATT and SNEGSKA (reference sequence). V shed 0 bases and J shed 0 bases, with 6 bases lying between them. CDR3 in amino acids: CSAREGGAKNIQYF. As DNA, the CDR3 is TGCAGTGCTAGAGAAGGGGGAGCCAAAAACATTCAGTACTTC.

Only a few counts were recorded for this clonotype. CDR3 residues: CSAIRGGDTEAFF. CDR3 DNA: TGCAGTGCTATCCGGGGAGGCGACACTGAAGCTTTCTTT. The chain combines TRBV20-1 with TRBJ1-1; D is ambiguous. This CDR3 is built from 13 residues. The V gene lost 4 bases and the J gene lost 3 bases, with 12 bases spanning the gap. From germline, CDR1 is DFQATT and CDR2 SNEGSKA (reference sequence).

The chain combines TRBV7-3 with TRBJ1-1, with 9 bases matching TRBD1. This CDR3 has 14 residues. Germline CDR1 reads SGHTA; CDR2 reads FQGTGA. V lost 5 bases, J lost 1 base, and 2 bases stayed unmatched. CDR3 nucleotides: TGTGCCAGCAGCGTGACAGGGGGGAACACTGAAGCTTTCTTT. Translated: CASSVTGGNTEAFF.

The chain is built from TRBV6-1 and TRBJ2-1; D is perhaps TRBD1 (6 bases). The CDR3 sequence is 13 residues long. The germline V gene encodes CDR1 MNHNS and CDR2 SASEGT. Trimming shortened V by 6 bases and J by 8 bases, and 14 bases separated the two germline ends. For the CDR3, the DNA is TGTGCCAGCAGGAAGACAGGTAATGATGAGCAGTTCTTC. This gives the protein CASRKTGNDEQFF.

The V gene is TRBV5-1, the J gene TRBJ2-3; tentative D call: TRBD2 (6 bases). V shed 0 bases and J shed 2 bases, with 10 bases lying between them. The CDR3 extends over 15 amino acids. Germline V lookup: CDR1 SGHRS, CDR2 YFSETQ. This CDR3 is CASSLEGLTTDTQYF. For the CDR3, the DNA is TGCGCCAGCAGCTTGGAGGGACTTACCACAGATACGCAGTATTTT.

The chain recombines TRBV30 with TRBJ1-1; TRBD1 matches at 7 bases. J was trimmed by 3 bases and V by 1 base; bases with no gene match: 8. This CDR3 is 15 amino acids long. Germline lookup yields CDR1 GTSNPN and CDR2 SVGIG (reference sequence). The CDR3 is CAWSDHQGVYTEAFF. In DNA form, the CDR3 reads TGTGCCTGGAGTGACCATCAGGGGGTATACACTGAAGCTTTCTTT.

The chain links TRBV9 to TRBJ2-7; possible D gene TRBD1, 5 bases. Germline V gene data show CDR1 as SGDLS and CDR2 as YYNGEE. Between the trimmed V and J ends, which lost 3 bases and 6 bases, there was a span of 10 bases. This CDR3 contains 12 residues. This CDR3 is CASSGTGGEQYF. CDR3 nucleotides: TGTGCCAGCAGCGGAACAGGCGGCGAGCAGTACTTC.

CDR3 residues: CASSPQGLQETQYF. The CDR3 DNA reads as TGTGCCAGCTCACCTCAGGGACTCCAAGAGACCCAGTACTTC. This chain links TRBV18 with TRBJ2-5; tentative D call: TRBD2 (6 bases). Deletions cut 3 bases from V and 1 base from J, with 9 bases between. The CDR3 runs 14 residues. Germline values: CDR1 KGHSH, CDR2 LQKENI.

This clonotype is a singleton in its sample. This chain links TRBV20-1 with TRBJ2-7; D is perhaps TRBD2 (5 bases). V lost 2 bases and J 1 base, leaving 12 bases between the germline ends. The length of the CDR3 is 14 residues. Germline CDR1 reads DFQATT; CDR2 reads SNEGSKA (reference sequence). CDR3 loop: CSARFPGRSYEQYF. The CDR3 DNA is TGCAGTGCTAGATTCCCGGGAAGGTCCTACGAGCAGTACTTC.